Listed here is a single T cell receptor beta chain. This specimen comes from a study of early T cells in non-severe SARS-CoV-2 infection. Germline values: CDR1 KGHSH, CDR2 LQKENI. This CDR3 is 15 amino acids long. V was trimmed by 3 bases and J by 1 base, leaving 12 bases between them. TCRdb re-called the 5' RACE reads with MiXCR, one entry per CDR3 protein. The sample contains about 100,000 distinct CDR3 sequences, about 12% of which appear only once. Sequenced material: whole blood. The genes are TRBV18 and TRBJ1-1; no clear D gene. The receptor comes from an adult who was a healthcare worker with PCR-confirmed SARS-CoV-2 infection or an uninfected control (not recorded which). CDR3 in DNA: TGTGCCAGCTCACCCCCCCACCACTCGAACACTGAAGCTTTCTTT. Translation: CASSPPHHSNTEAFF. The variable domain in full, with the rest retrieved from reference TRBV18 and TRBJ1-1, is NAGVMQNPRHLVRRRGQEARLRCSPMKGHSHVYWYRQLPEEGLKFMVYLQKENIIDESGMPKERFSAEFPKEGPSILRIQQVVRGDSAAYFCASSPPHHSNTEAFFGQGTRLTVV.